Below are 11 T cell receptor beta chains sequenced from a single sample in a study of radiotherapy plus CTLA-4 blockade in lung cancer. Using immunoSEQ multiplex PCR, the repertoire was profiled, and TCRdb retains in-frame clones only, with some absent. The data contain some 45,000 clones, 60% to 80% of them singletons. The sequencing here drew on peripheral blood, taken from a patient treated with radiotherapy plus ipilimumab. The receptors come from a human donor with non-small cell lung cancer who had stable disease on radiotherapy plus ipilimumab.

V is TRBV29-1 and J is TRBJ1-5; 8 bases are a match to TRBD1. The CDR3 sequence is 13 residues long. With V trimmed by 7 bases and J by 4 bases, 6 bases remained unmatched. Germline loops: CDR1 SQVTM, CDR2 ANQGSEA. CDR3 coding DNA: TGCAGCGCTCAGGGGGCTCTAAATCAGCCCCAGCATTTT. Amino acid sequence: CSAQGALNQPQHF.

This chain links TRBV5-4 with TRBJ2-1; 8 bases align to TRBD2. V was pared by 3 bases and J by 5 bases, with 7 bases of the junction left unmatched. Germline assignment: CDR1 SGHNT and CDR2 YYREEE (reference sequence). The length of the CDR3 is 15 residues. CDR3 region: CASSSGGPGHNEQFF. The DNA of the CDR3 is TGTGCCAGCAGCTCGGGGGGGCCGGGTCACAATGAGCAGTTCTTC.

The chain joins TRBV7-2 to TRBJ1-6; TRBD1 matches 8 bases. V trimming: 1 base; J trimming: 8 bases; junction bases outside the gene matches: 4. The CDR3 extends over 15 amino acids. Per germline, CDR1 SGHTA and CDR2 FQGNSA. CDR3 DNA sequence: TGTGCCAGCAGCTTAGGAGACAGGGGCGATTCACCCCTCCACTTT. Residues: CASSLGDRGDSPLHF.

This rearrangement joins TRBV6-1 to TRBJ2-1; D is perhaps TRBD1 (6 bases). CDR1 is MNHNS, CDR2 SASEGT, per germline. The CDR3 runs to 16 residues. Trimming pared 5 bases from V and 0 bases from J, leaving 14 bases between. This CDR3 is CASSKDRNLSYNEQFF. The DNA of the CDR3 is TGTGCCAGCAGTAAAGACAGGAATCTCTCCTACAATGAGCAGTTCTTC.

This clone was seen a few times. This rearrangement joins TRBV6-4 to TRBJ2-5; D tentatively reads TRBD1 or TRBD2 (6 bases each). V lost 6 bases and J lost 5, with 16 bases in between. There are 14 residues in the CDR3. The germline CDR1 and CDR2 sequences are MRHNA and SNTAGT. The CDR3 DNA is TGTGCCAGCAGCCCGGGCCAAGGGGGGGAGACCCAGTACTTC. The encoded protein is CASSPGQGGETQYF.

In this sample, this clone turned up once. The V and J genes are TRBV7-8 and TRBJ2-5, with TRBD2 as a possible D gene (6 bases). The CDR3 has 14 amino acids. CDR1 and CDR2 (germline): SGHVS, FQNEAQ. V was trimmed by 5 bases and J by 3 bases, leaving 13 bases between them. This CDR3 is CASSRRLEKETQYF. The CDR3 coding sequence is TGTGCCAGCAGCAGAAGACTAGAAAAAGAGACCCAGTACTTC.

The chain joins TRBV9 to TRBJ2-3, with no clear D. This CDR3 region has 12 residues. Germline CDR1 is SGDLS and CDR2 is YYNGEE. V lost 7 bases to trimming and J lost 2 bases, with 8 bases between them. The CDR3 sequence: CASGFDTDTQYF. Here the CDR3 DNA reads TGTGCCAGCGGGTTCGACACAGATACGCAGTATTTT.

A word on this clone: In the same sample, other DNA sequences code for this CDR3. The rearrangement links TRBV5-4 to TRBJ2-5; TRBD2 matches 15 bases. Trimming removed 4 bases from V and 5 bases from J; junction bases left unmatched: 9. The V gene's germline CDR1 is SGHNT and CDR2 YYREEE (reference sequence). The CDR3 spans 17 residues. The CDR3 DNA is TGTGCCAGCAGCCCTGGGACTAGCGGGGGGTCCTGGGAGACCCAGTACTTC. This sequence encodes CASSPGTSGGSWETQYF.

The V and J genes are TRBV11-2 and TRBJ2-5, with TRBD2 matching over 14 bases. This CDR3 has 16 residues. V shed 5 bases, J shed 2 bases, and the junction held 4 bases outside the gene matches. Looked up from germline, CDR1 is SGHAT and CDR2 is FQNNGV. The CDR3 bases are TGTGCCAGCAGCCTTGGACTAGCGGGGGGACAAGAGACCCAGTACTTC. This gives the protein CASSLGLAGGQETQYF.

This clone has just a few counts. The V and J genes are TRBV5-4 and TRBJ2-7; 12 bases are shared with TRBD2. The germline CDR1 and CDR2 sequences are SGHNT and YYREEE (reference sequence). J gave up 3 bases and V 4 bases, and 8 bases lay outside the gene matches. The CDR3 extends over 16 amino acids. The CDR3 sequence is CASSPSSGGAGYEQYF. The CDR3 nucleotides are TGTGCCAGCAGCCCGTCTAGCGGGGGGGCGGGCTACGAGCAGTACTTC.

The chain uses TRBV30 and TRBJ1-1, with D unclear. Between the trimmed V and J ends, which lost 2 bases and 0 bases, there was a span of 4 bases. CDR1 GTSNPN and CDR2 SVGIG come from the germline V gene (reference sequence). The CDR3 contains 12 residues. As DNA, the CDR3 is TGTGCCTGGAGTAGACTGAACACTGAAGCTTTCTTT. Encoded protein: CAWSRLNTEAFF.